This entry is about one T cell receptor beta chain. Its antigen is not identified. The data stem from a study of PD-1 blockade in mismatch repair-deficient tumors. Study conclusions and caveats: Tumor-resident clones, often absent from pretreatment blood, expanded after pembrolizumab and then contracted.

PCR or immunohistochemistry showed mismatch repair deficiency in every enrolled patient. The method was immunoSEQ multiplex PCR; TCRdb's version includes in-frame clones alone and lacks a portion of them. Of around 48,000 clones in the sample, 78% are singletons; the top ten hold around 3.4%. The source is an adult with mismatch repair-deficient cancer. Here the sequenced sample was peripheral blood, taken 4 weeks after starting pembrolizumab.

The CDR3 loop is CASSKDRGYNEQFF. The CDR3 coding sequence is TGTGCCAGCAGCAAGGACAGGGGTTACAATGAGCAGTTCTTC. The chain employs TRBV5-6 and TRBJ2-1; 9 nucleotides match TRBD1. From germline, CDR1 is SGHDT and CDR2 YYEEEE. This CDR3 has 14 residues. J was trimmed by 4 bases and V by 4 bases; bases with no gene match: 3.